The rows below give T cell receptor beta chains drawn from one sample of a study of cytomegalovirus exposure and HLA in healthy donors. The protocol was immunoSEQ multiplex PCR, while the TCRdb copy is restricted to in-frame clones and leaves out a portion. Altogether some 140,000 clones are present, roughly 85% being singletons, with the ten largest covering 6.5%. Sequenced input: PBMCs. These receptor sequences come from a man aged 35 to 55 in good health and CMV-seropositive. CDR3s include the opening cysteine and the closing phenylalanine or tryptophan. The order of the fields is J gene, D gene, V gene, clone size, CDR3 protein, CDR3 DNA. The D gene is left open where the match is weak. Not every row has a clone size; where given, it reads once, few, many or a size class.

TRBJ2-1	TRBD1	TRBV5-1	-	CASSILGTGVGNEQFF	TGCGCCAGCAGCATCCTGGGGACAGGGGTGGGGAATGAGCAGTTCTTC
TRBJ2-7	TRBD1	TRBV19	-	CASSTTGVGEQYF	TGTGCCAGTAGTACGACAGGGGTGGGCGAGCAGTACTTC
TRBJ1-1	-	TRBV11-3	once	CASSLSRANTEAFF	TGTGCCAGCAGCTTATCCAGGGCGAACACTGAAGCTTTCTTT
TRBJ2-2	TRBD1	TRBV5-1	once	CASSHGGQGTFGELFF	TGCGCCAGCAGTCATGGAGGACAGGGAACATTCGGGGAGCTGTTTTTT
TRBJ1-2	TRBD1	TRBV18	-	CASSLGQGNGYTF	TGTGCCAGCTCACTTGGACAGGGGAATGGCTACACCTTC
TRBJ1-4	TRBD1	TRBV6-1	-	CASSASTGGREKLFF	TGTGCCAGCAGTGCCTCAACAGGGGGGCGGGAAAAACTGTTTTTT
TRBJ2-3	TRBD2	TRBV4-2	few	CASSQEVAGGTDTQYF	TGTGCCAGCAGCCAGGAAGTAGCGGGAGGCACAGATACGCAGTATTTT
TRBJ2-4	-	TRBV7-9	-	CSSSLGTLDIQYF	TGTTCCAGCAGCTTAGGGACATTGGACATTCAGTACTTC
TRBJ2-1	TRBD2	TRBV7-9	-	CASSLGLAGGLCFF	TGTGCCAGCAGCTTAGGACTAGCGGGAGGGCTCTGCTTCTTC
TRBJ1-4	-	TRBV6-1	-	CASSPGASNEKLFF	TGTGCCAGCAGCCCGGGTGCGTCGAATGAAAAACTGTTTTTT
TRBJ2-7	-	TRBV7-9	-	CASKKALTGSYEQYF	TGTGCCAGCAAGAAAGCCCTGACAGGTTCCTACGAGCAGTACTTC
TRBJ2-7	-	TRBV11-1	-	CASSLAGEAYEQYF	TGTGCCAGCAGCTTAGCTGGAGAAGCCTACGAGCAGTACTTC
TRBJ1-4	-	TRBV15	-	CASSIMQTNEKLFF	TGTGCCTCTTCGATAATGCAGACTAATGAAAAACTGTTTTTT
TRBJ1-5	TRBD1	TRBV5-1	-	CASSSMGQVNQPQHF	TGCGCCAGCAGCTCGATGGGACAGGTCAATCAGCCCCAGCATTTT
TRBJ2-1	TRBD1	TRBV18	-	CASSPPEGTPLIHRGVFF	TGTGCCAGCTCACCGCCGGAGGGGACACCCCTCATTCACAGGGGGGTGTTCTTC
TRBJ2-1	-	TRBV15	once	CATSRDLGSSYNEQFF	TGTGCCACCAGCAGAGATCTCGGGAGCTCCTACAATGAGCAGTTCTTC
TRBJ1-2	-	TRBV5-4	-	CASSLQGSGGYTF	TGTGCCAGCAGCCTACAGGGCTCGGGTGGCTACACCTTC
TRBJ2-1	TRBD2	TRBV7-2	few	CASSSGLAGPRGQFF	TGTGCCAGCAGCTCGGGACTAGCGGGACCCCGTGGGCAGTTCTTC